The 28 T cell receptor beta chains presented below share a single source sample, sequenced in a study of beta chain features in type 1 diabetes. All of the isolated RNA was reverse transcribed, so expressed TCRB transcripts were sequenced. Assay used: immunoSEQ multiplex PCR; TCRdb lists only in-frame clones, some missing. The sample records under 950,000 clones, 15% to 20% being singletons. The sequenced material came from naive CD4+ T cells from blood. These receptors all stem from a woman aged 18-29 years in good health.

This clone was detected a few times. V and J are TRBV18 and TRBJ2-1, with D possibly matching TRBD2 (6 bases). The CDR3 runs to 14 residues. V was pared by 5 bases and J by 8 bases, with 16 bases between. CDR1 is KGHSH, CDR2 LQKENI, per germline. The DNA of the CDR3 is TGTGCCAGCTCAACAAAGGTCGGGGGACATGAGCAGTTCTTC. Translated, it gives CASSTKVGGHEQFF. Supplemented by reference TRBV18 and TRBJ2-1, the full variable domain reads NAGVMQNPRHLVRRRGQEARLRCSPMKGHSHVYWYRQLPEEGLKFMVYLQKENIIDESGMPKERFSAEFPKEGPSILRIQQVVRGDSAAYFCASSTKVGGHEQFFGPGTRLTVL.

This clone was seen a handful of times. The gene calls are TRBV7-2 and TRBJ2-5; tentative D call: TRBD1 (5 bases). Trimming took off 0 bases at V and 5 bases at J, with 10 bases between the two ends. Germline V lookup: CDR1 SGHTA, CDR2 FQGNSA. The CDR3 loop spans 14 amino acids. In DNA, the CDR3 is TGTGCCAGCAGCTTAGCGCAGGGTCGGGAGACCCAGTACTTC. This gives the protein CASSLAQGRETQYF. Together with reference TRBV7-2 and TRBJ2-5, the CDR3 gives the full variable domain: GAGVSQSPSNKVTEKGKDVELRCDPISGHTALYWYRQSLGQGLEFLIYFQGNSAPDKSGLPSDRFSAERTGGSVSTLTIQRTQQEDSAVYLCASSLAQGRETQYFGPGTRLLVL.

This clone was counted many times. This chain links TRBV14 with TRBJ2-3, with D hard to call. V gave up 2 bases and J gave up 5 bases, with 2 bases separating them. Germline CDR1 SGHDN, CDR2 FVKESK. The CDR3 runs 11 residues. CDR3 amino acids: CASSQRDTQYF. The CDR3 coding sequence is TGTGCCAGCAGCCAAAGAGATACGCAGTATTTT.

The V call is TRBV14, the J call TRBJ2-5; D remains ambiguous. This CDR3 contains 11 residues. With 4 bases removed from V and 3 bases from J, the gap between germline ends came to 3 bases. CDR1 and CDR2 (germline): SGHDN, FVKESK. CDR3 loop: CASSLEETQYF. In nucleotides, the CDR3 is TGTGCCAGCAGCCTCGAAGAGACCCAGTACTTC. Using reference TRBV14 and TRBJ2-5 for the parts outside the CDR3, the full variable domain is EAGVTQFPSHSVIEKGQTVTLRCDPISGHDNLYWYRRVMGKEIKFLLHFVKESKQDESGMPNNRFLAERTGGTYSTLKVQPAELEDSGVYFCASSLEETQYFGPGTRLLVL.

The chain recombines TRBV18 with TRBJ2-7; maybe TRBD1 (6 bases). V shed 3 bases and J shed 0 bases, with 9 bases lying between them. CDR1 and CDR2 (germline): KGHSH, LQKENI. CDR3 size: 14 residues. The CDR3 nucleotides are TGTGCCAGCTCACCCACAGGGAGCTCCTACGAGCAGTACTTC. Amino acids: CASSPTGSSYEQYF.

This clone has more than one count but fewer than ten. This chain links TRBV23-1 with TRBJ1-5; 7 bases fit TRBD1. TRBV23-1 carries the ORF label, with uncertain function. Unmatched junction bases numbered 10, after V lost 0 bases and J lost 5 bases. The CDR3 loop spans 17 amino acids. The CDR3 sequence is CASSQSRLEGAHQPQHF. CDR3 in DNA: TGCGCCAGCAGTCAATCGAGGCTCGAGGGGGCCCATCAGCCCCAGCATTTT.

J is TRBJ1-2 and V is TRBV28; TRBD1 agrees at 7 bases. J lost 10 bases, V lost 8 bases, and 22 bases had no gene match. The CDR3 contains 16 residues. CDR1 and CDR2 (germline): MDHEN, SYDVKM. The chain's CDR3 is CASGNRGSLQGVAYTF. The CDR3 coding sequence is TGTGCCAGCGGAAACAGGGGTTCACTCCAGGGGGTTGCCTACACCTTC.

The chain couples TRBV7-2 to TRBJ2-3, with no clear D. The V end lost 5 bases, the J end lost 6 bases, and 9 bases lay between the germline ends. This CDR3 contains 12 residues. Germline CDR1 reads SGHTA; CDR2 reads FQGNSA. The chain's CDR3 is CASSPTPDTQYF. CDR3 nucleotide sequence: TGTGCCAGCAGCCCGACCCCGGATACGCAGTATTTT. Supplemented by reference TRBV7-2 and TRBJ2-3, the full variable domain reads GAGVSQSPSNKVTEKGKDVELRCDPISGHTALYWYRQSLGQGLEFLIYFQGNSAPDKSGLPSDRFSAERTGGSVSTLTIQRTQQEDSAVYLCASSPTPDTQYFGPGTRLTVL.

The CDR3, as DNA: TGTGCCAGCAGTATGCTAGCGGGAGTATTGGATACGCAGTATTTT. It translates to CASSMLAGVLDTQYF. The rearrangement joins TRBV6-1 to TRBJ2-3, with TRBD2 matching over 10 bases. CDR1 is MNHNS, CDR2 SASEGT, per germline. The junction had 8 bases not matched to a gene; V was cut back by 5 bases and J by 6 bases. CDR3 length: 15 residues.

CDR3 residues: CASSLGQGRGYTF. The CDR3 DNA sequence: TGTGCCAGCAGCTTGGGACAGGGCCGCGGCTACACCTTC. This sequence joins TRBV11-2 and TRBJ1-2, with 9 bases aligning to TRBD1. The CDR3 is made up of 13 amino acids. CDR1 is SGHAT and CDR2 is FQNNGV in the germline V gene. J lost 8 bases, V lost 3 bases, and 4 bases had no gene match.

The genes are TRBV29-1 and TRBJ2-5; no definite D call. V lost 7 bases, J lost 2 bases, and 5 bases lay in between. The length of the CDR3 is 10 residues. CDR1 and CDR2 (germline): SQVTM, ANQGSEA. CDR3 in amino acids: CSGKQETQYF. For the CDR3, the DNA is TGCAGCGGTAAACAAGAGACCCAGTACTTC.

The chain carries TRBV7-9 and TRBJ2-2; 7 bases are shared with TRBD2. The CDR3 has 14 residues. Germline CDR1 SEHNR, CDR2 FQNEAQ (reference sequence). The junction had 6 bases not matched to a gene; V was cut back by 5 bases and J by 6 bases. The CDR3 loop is CASSDQAGSGELFF. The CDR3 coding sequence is TGTGCCAGCAGCGACCAAGCGGGATCCGGGGAGCTGTTTTTT.

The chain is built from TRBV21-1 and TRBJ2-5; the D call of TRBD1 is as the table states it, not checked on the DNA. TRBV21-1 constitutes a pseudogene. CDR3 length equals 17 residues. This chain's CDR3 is CASSKEAPGTGKETQYF. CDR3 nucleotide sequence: TGTGCCAGCAGCAAAGAAGCCCCCGGGACAGGGAAAGAGACCCAGTACTTC.

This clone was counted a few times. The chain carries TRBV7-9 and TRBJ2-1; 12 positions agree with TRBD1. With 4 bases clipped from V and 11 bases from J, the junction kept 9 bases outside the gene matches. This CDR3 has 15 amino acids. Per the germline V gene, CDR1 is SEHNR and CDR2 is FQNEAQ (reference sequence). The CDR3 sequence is CASSSSGTGGEKQFF. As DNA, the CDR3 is TGTGCCAGCAGCTCATCCGGGACAGGGGGCGAGAAGCAGTTCTTC.

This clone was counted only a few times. CDR3 in amino acids: CASSSADYEQYF. CDR3 nucleotides: TGTGCCAGCAGCTCAGCCGACTACGAGCAGTACTTC. The chain combines TRBV7-2 with TRBJ2-7; D is ambiguous. Germline values: CDR1 SGHTA, CDR2 FQGNSA. The ends were cut back, 4 bases at V and 3 bases at J, with 7 bases in the middle. The CDR3 is made up of 12 amino acids.

The CDR3 reads CASQTPGANVLTF. The CDR3 DNA sequence: TGTGCCAGCCAGACGCCCGGGGCCAACGTCCTGACTTTC. The chain recombines TRBV6-5 with TRBJ2-6; D is unresolved. Deletions cut 8 bases from V and 4 bases from J, with 9 bases between. CDR3 size: 13 residues. The V gene's germline CDR1 is MNHEY and CDR2 SVGAGI.

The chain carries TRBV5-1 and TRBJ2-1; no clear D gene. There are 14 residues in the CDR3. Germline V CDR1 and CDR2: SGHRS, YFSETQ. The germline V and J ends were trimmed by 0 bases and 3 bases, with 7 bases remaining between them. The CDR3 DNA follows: TGCGCCAGCAGCTTGGACAGATTCTACAATGAGCAGTTCTTC. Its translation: CASSLDRFYNEQFF.

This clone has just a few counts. The CDR3 coding sequence is TGTGCCAGCCAAAGCACGGGGACGGAGACCCAGTACTTC. The encoded protein is CASQSTGTETQYF. The rearrangement links TRBV19 to TRBJ2-5, with D perhaps assigned TRBD1 or TRBD2 (5 bases each). CDR3 size: 13 residues. Germline V lookup: CDR1 LNHDA, CDR2 SQIVND (reference sequence). Trimming stripped 9 bases from V and 5 bases from J, with 16 bases between.

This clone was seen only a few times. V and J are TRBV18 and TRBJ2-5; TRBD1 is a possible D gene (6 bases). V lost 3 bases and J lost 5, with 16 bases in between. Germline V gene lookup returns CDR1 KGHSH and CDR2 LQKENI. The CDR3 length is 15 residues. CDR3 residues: CASSPQGQTQETQYF. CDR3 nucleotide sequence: TGTGCCAGCTCACCCCAAGGACAGACTCAGGAGACCCAGTACTTC.

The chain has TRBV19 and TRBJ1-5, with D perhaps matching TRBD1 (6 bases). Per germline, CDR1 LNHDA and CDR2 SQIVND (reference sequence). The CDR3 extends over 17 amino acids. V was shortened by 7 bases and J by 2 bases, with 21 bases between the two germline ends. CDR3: CASKTGHPIVGNQPQHF. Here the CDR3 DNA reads TGTGCCAGTAAAACAGGGCATCCAATAGTTGGCAATCAGCCCCAGCATTTT.

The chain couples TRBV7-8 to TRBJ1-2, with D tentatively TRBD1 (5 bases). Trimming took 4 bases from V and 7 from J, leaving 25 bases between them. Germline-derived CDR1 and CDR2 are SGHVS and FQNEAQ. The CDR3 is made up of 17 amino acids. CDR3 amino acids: CASSSEFGTHLYTGYTF. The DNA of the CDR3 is TGTGCCAGCAGCTCAGAGTTCGGGACCCACCTCTATACTGGCTACACCTTC. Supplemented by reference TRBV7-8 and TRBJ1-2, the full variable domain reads GAGVSQSPRYKVAKRGQDVALRCDPISGHVSLFWYQQALGQGPEFLTYFQNEAQLDKSGLPSDRFFAERPEGSVSTLKIQRTQQEDSAVYLCASSSEFGTHLYTGYTFGSGTRLTVV.

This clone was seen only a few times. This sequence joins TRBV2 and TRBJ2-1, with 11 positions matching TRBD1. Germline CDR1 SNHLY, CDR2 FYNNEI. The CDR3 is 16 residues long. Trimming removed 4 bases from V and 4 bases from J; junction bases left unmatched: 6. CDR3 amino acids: CASSGGQGARYNEQFF. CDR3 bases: TGTGCCAGCAGTGGTGGACAGGGGGCGCGGTACAATGAGCAGTTCTTC. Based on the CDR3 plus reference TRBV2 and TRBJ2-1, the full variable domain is EPEVTQTPSHQVTQMGQEVILRCVPISNHLYFYWYRQILGQKVEFLVSFYNNEISEKSEIFDDQFSVERPDGSNFTLKIRSTKLEDSAMYFCASSGGQGARYNEQFFGPGTRLTVL.

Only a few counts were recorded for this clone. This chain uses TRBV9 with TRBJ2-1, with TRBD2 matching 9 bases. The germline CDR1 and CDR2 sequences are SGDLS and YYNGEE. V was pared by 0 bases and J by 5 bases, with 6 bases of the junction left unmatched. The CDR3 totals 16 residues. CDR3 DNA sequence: TGTGCCAGCAGCGTAGTAAGGACTAGCGCAAACAATGAGCAGTTCTTC. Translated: CASSVVRTSANNEQFF.

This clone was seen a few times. CDR3 sequence reads: CASSDGPNPGNEQFF. Written as DNA, the CDR3 is TGTGCCAGCTCAGATGGACCGAATCCCGGCAATGAGCAGTTCTTC. The rearrangement links TRBV18 to TRBJ2-1; D is ambiguous. The CDR3 is made up of 15 amino acids. Trimming removed 5 bases from V and 6 bases from J, with 17 bases in between. In germline, CDR1 is KGHSH, CDR2 LQKENI.

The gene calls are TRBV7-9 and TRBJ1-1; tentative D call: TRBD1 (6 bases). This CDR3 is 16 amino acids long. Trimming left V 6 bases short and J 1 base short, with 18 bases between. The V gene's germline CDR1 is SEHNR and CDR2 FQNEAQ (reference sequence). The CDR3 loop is CASRGGQGPWNTEAFF. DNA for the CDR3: TGTGCCAGCAGGGGGGGCCAGGGGCCCTGGAACACTGAAGCTTTCTTT.

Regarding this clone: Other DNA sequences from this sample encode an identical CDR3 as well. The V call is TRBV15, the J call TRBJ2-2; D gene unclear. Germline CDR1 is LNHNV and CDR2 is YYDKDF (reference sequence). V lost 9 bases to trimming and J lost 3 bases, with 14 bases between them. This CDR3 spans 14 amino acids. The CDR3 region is CATSRDTYTGELFF. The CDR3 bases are TGTGCCACGTCCCGAGACACCTACACCGGGGAGCTGTTTTTT.

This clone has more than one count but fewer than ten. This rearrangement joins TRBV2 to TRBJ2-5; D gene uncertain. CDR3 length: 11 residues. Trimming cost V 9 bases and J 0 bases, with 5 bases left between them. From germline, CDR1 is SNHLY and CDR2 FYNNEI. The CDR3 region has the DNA TGTGCCAGTGATTACCAAGAGACCCAGTACTTC. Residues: CASDYQETQYF.

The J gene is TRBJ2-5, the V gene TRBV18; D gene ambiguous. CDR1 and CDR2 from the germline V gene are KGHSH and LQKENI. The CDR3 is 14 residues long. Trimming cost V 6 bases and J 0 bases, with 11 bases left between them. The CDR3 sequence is CASSPSPYQETQYF. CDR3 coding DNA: TGTGCCAGCTCTCCATCCCCCTACCAAGAGACCCAGTACTTC.